These 29 T cell receptor beta chains were sequenced from one sample in a study of blood T cells in healthy people across ages. Then a second PCR, running roughly 7 to 11 cycles, was carried out with a sample-barcoded 5' primer and a J-beta primer mix. TCRdb itself ran the 5' RACE reads through MiXCR, one entry per CDR3 protein. Of some 900,000 distinct CDR3 sequences in the sample, under 50% were seen once. The sequenced material came from blood. The receptors were sampled from a man younger than 40 in good health.

The chain uses TRBV27 and TRBJ2-3, with TRBD2 identical over 10 bases. The CDR3 runs 16 residues. Germline V gene lookup returns CDR1 MNHEY and CDR2 SMNVEV (reference sequence). V was clipped by 4 bases and J by 5 bases; unmatched bases: 9. CDR3 DNA: TGTGCCAGCAGTTCCCCAGCGGGGGGGCTAAAAGATACGCAGTATTTT. Its protein product is CASSSPAGGLKDTQYF.

The V and J genes are TRBV6-5 and TRBJ2-7; maybe TRBD1 (6 bases). Germline CDR1 reads MNHEY; CDR2 reads SVGAGI. CDR3 length: 14 residues. V lost 5 bases, J lost 3 bases, and 14 bases lay in between. In DNA form, the CDR3 reads TGTGCCAGCAGTCGAATGGACAGAAACTACGAGCAGTACTTC. Translating it yields CASSRMDRNYEQYF.

The chain uses TRBV14 and TRBJ1-2; 7 bases align to TRBD1. Germline V gene sequence: CDR1 SGHDN, CDR2 FVKESK. J gave up 5 bases and V 6 bases, and 12 bases lay outside the gene matches. The CDR3 is 15 amino acids. CDR3: CASSRGQVVGYGYTF. The CDR3 nucleotides read TGTGCCAGCAGTCGAGGACAGGTGGTGGGATATGGCTACACCTTC.

The chain employs TRBV6-6 and TRBJ2-1; 13 bases fit TRBD2. This CDR3 region has 16 residues. Trimming took 5 bases from V and 9 from J; bases not matched to a gene: 10. Germline V lookup: CDR1 MNHNY, CDR2 SVGAGI (reference sequence). CDR3 bases: TGTGCCAGCAGTACACACACTAGCGGGGGGGTCTCTGAGCAGTTCTTC. Encoded protein: CASSTHTSGGVSEQFF.

This clonotype has only a few counts. The genes are TRBV9 and TRBJ2-1; tentatively, D is TRBD2 (5 bases). The ends were cut back, 4 bases at V and 7 bases at J, with 15 bases in the middle. The CDR3 extends over 14 amino acids. Germline V gene lookup returns CDR1 SGDLS and CDR2 YYNGEE. In nucleotides, the CDR3 is TGTGCCAGCAGCCCTCACACTAGTCCAAATGAGCAGTTCTTC. It is translated as CASSPHTSPNEQFF.

The chain combines TRBV12-3 or TRBV12-4 with TRBJ2-1; 7 positions agree with TRBD1. V trimming: 6 bases; J trimming: 7 bases; junction bases outside the gene matches: 6. The CDR3 runs 13 residues. As DNA, the CDR3 is TGTGCCAGCAGAGGGACAGTAGGGAATGAGCAGTTCTTC. Its protein product is CASRGTVGNEQFF.

This clonotype was recorded a few times. This chain uses TRBV6-5 with TRBJ2-7, with D maybe TRBD1 (6 bases). Trimming stripped 3 bases from V and 7 bases from J, with 7 bases between. The CDR3 contains 11 residues. From germline, CDR1 is MNHEY and CDR2 SVGAGI. CDR3 in amino acids: CASSYTGEQYF. CDR3 nucleotides: TGTGCCAGCAGTTATACAGGGGAGCAGTACTTC.

The rearrangement uses TRBV7-2 and TRBJ2-3; no firm D call. Trimming took off 5 bases at V and 4 bases at J, with 10 bases between the two ends. The germline V gene has CDR1 SGHTA and CDR2 FQGNSA. There are 13 residues in the CDR3. The DNA for the CDR3 is TGTGCCAGCAGCCTCCAGCATCCAGATACGCAGTATTTT. The encoded protein is CASSLQHPDTQYF. Combining the CDR3 with reference TRBV7-2 and TRBJ2-3 gives the whole variable domain GAGVSQSPSNKVTEKGKDVELRCDPISGHTALYWYRQSLGQGLEFLIYFQGNSAPDKSGLPSDRFSAERTGGSVSTLTIQRTQQEDSAVYLCASSLQHPDTQYFGPGTRLTVL.

The chain employs TRBV6-1 and TRBJ1-1, with TRBD1 identical over 7 bases. This CDR3 is built from 14 residues. V lost 8 bases and J lost 3; bases outside the gene matches: 9. Germline values: CDR1 MNHNS, CDR2 SASEGT. The CDR3 DNA sequence: TGTGCCAGCCGATTAGACAGGGAACACACTGAAGCTTTCTTT. Its protein is CASRLDREHTEAFF.

The gene calls are TRBV6-2 or TRBV6-3 and TRBJ2-1, with a possible D match to TRBD1 (6 bases). CDR3 size: 13 residues. Germline V lookup: CDR1 MNHEY, CDR2 SVGEGT. V shed 5 bases and J shed 8 bases, with 13 bases lying between them. The CDR3 sequence is CASSPQGYYEQFF. For the CDR3, the DNA is TGTGCCAGCAGTCCACAGGGTTATTATGAGCAGTTCTTC.

The chain links TRBV7-6 to TRBJ2-5; 8 nucleotides align to TRBD2. The assigned J gene may be wrong: the sequence end matches TRBJ2-7 better. This CDR3 contains 13 residues. From germline, CDR1 is SGHVS and CDR2 FNYEAQ. The CDR3 loop reads CASSLTGRDEQYF. The CDR3 nucleotides read TGTGCCAGCAGCTTGACCGGGAGGGACGAGCAGTACTTC.

This chain joins TRBV5-1 and TRBJ2-1; D is perhaps TRBD1 (6 bases). This CDR3 comprises 17 residues. In germline, CDR1 is SGHRS, CDR2 YFSETQ. V was clipped by 5 bases and J by 1 base, with 19 bases between them. The CDR3 nucleotides read TGCGCCAGCAGGGCCAGGGGCGGATCAGGGTCCTACAATGAGCAGTTCTTC. This codes for CASRARGGSGSYNEQFF.

CDR3 DNA: TGTGCCAGCATCACCGGGGCAGGCGCCATTGGCTACACCTTC. It yields the protein CASITGAGAIGYTF. This rearrangement joins TRBV6-1 to TRBJ1-2; a weak D match, TRBD1 (5 bases). V was trimmed by 7 bases and J by 7 bases, leaving 19 bases between them. This CDR3 is built from 14 residues. CDR1 and CDR2 from the germline V gene are MNHNS and SASEGT.

The chain has TRBV6-5 and TRBJ2-7; no reliable D call. This CDR3 has 15 amino acids. Trimming cost V 2 bases and J 0 bases, with 11 bases left between them. CDR1 MNHEY and CDR2 SVGAGI come from the germline V gene. CDR3 nucleotide sequence: TGTGCCAGCAGTTACACCCTTGTGAGCTCCTACGAGCAGTACTTC. Residues: CASSYTLVSSYEQYF.

V gene TRBV20-1 combines with J gene TRBJ2-7; D is possibly TRBD1 (5 bases). The CDR3 loop spans 11 amino acids. V dropped 6 bases and J dropped 3 bases, with 9 bases sitting between them. Germline CDR1 reads DFQATT; CDR2 reads SNEGSKA (reference sequence). CDR3 in amino acids: CSAAQDYEQYF. In nucleotides, the CDR3 is TGCAGTGCCGCACAGGACTACGAGCAGTACTTC.

CDR3 in DNA: TGTGCTCGGACAGGGGTTGGGAATGAGCAGTTCTTC. Translated: CARTGVGNEQFF. V is TRBV7-9 and J is TRBJ2-1; 9 positions match TRBD1. This CDR3 comprises 12 residues. Germline CDR1 reads SEHNR; CDR2 reads FQNEAQ (reference sequence).

The chain has TRBV29-1 and TRBJ2-7; 8 bases line up with TRBD1. V gave up 1 base and J gave up 5 bases; unmatched junction bases: 7. Germline loops: CDR1 SQVTM, CDR2 ANQGSEA. The length of the CDR3 is 14 residues. CDR3 DNA sequence: TGCAGCGTTGAAGGTCCTCGGACAGGGAACGAGCAGTACTTC. This sequence encodes CSVEGPRTGNEQYF.

V and J are TRBV4-3 and TRBJ2-3; possibly TRBD1 for D (7 bases). CDR3 length equals 15 residues. Germline lookup yields CDR1 LGHNA and CDR2 YSLEER. With 1 base removed from V and 4 bases from J, the gap between germline ends came to 12 bases. The CDR3 is CASSQGSRGADTQYF. DNA of the CDR3: TGCGCCAGCAGCCAAGGATCCAGGGGGGCAGATACGCAGTATTTT.

The V and J genes are TRBV4-1 and TRBJ2-7; 14 nucleotides match TRBD2. Trimming cost V 3 bases and J 3 bases; bases outside gene matches: 4. Germline V gives CDR1 MGHRA, CDR2 YSYEKL. The CDR3 contains 16 residues. The CDR3 is CASSQGLAGESYEQYF. CDR3 nucleotide sequence: TGCGCCAGCAGCCAGGGACTAGCGGGGGAGAGCTACGAGCAGTACTTC.

This clonotype showed up many times. At one end the junction does not follow the germline gene, possibly because of a read error. The chain links TRBV7-8 to TRBJ2-1, with TRBD2 matching 8 bases. Germline CDR1 reads SGHVS; CDR2 reads FQNEAQ. This CDR3 is 15 amino acids long. In nucleotides, the CDR3 is TGCGCCAGCAGCCTCAGCGGGGGCGCCTACAATGAGCAGTTCTTC. Translated: CASSLSGGAYNEQFF.

For this clonotype: The junction shows a germline mismatch at one end, possibly a read error. The V call is TRBV29-1, the J call TRBJ2-7; 8 positions match TRBD1. The CDR3 spans 14 residues. Germline V lookup: CDR1 SQVTM, CDR2 ANQGSEA. The CDR3 reads CSVEGQGSSYGQYF. DNA for the CDR3: TGCAGCGTTGAAGGACAGGGGAGCTCCTACGGGCAGTACTTC.

Of note for this clonotype: A read error may produce the germline difference seen at one junction end. The rearrangement uses TRBV7-2 and TRBJ2-6; a possible D gene is TRBD1 (5 bases). The CDR3 loop spans 19 amino acids. CDR1 is SGHTA, CDR2 FQGNSA, per germline. CDR3 residues: CASSLAQGSRVSGANILTF. CDR3 DNA sequence: TGTGCCAGCAGCTTAGCTCAGGGTAGCCGAGTGAGTGGGGCCAACATCCTGACTTTC. Supplemented by reference TRBV7-2 and TRBJ2-6, the full variable domain reads GAGVSQSPSNKVTEKGKDVELRCDPISGHTALYWYRQSLGQGLEFLIYFQGNSAPDKSGLPSDRFSAERTGGSVSTLTIQRTQQEDSAVYLCASSLAQGSRVSGANILTFGAGSRLTVL.

Only a few counts were recorded for this clonotype. The V gene is TRBV6-5, the J gene TRBJ2-4, with TRBD1 matching over 8 bases. Germline V gives CDR1 MNHEY, CDR2 SVGAGI. V lost 6 bases to trimming and J lost 6 bases; unmatched junction nucleotides: 10. The CDR3 has 15 amino acids. CDR3 amino acids: CASSSGGAGRNIQYF. The CDR3 nucleotides are TGTGCCAGCAGCTCAGGGGGCGCAGGTAGAAACATTCAGTACTTC.

J is TRBJ1-4 and V is TRBV7-9, with D unclear. The CDR3 consists of 16 residues. V lost 5 bases to trimming and J lost 0 bases, with 13 bases between them. The germline V gene encodes CDR1 SEHNR and CDR2 FQNEAQ (reference sequence). CDR3 region: CASSPDMSATNEKLFF. The DNA of the CDR3 is TGTGCCAGCAGCCCCGATATGTCCGCAACTAATGAAAAACTGTTTTTT.

The chain employs TRBV27 and TRBJ2-4; D uncertain. Germline CDR1 is MNHEY and CDR2 is SMNVEV (reference sequence). V was pared by 6 bases and J by 5 bases, with 11 bases between. The CDR3 totals 13 residues. Here the CDR3 DNA reads TGTGCCAGCAGACCTACGACGCAAAACATTCAGTACTTC. Translated, it gives CASRPTTQNIQYF.

V usage is TRBV6-2 or TRBV6-3 and J usage is TRBJ1-5; perhaps TRBD1 as D (5 bases). CDR3 length: 13 residues. The germline CDR1 and CDR2 sequences are MNHEY and SVGEGT. The germline V and J ends were trimmed by 7 bases and 7 bases, with 14 bases remaining between them. CDR3 residues: CASTPIWDQPQHF. In nucleotides, the CDR3 is TGTGCCAGCACCCCAATATGGGACCAGCCCCAGCATTTT.

The sample holds a few counts of this clonotype. The chain combines TRBV9 with TRBJ1-2; 9 nucleotides align to TRBD1. The germline V gene encodes CDR1 SGDLS and CDR2 YYNGEE. This CDR3 spans 16 amino acids. The V gene end was trimmed by 4 bases and the J gene end by 1 base; junction bases not matched to a gene: 8. In nucleotides, the CDR3 is TGTGCCAGCAGCTCCTATTACAGGGGGCGTAACTATGGCTACACCTTC. Protein product: CASSSYYRGRNYGYTF. The entire variable domain, with the rest obtained from reference TRBV9 and TRBJ1-2, is as follows: DSGVTQTPKHLITATGQRVTLRCSPRSGDLSVYWYQQSLDQGLQFLIQYYNGEERAKGNILERFSAQQFPDLHSELNLSSLELGDSALYFCASSSYYRGRNYGYTFGSGTRLTVV.

The chain uses TRBV7-2 and TRBJ2-3; the D call may be TRBD1 or TRBD2 (6 bases each). The germline V gene has CDR1 SGHTA and CDR2 FQGNSA. This CDR3 is 15 amino acids long. The germline V and J ends were trimmed by 2 bases and 5 bases, with 14 bases remaining between them. The CDR3 DNA reads TGTGCCAGCAGCTTAAGGTCGGGGGCCGTAGATACGCAGTATTTT. Its protein is CASSLRSGAVDTQYF.

The chain combines TRBV24-1 with TRBJ1-2; the D is unclear. In germline, CDR1 is KGHDR, CDR2 SFDVKD. This CDR3 is 13 amino acids long. The ends were cut back, 5 bases at V and 7 bases at J, with 13 bases in the middle. The DNA of the CDR3 is TGTGCCACCAGTGCCCCGGGTCTTGCTGGCTACACCTTC. Translating it yields CATSAPGLAGYTF.